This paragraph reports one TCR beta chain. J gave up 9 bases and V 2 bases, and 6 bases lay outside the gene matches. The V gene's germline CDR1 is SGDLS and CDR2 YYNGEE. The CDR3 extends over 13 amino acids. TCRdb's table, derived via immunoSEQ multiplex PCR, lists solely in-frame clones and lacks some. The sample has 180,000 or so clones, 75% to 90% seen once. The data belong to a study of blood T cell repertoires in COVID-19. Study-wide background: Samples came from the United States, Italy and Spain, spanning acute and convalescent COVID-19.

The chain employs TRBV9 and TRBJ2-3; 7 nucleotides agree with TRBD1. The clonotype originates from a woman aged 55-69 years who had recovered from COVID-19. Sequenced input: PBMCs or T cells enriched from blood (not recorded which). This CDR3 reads CASSVRQGATQYF. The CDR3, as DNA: TGTGCCAGCAGCGTGAGACAGGGCGCAACGCAGTATTTT.